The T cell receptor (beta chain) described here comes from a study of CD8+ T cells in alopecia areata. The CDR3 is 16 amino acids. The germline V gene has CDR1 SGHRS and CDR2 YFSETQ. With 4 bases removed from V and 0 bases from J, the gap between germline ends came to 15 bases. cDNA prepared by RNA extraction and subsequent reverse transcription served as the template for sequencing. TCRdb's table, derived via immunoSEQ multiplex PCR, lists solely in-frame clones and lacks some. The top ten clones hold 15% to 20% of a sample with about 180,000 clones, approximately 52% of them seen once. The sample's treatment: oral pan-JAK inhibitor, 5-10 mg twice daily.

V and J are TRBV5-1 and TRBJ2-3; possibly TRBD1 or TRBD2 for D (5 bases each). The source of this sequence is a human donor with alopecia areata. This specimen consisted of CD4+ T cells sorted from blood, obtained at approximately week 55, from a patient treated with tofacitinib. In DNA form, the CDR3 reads TGCGCCAGCAGCCCAGAGGGACGGACTAGCACAGATACGCAGTATTTT. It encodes CASSPEGRTSTDTQYF.